The T cell receptor (beta chain) under discussion was sequenced for a study of blood T cell repertoires in COVID-19. About the study: COVID-19 samples from acute and convalescent phases originated in the United States, Italy and Spain. T cells, B-cell-depleted T cells, or PBMCs supplied cDNA or gDNA.

As processed by the authors: Amplification of reference gene primers provided the estimated nucleated cell counts. Some clones are missing from TCRdb's copy, which holds only in-frame ones; the method was immunoSEQ multiplex PCR. V, J and clone size derive from that table, while D and trimming were established from the DNA sequence. The sample contains roughly 200,000 clones, roughly 77% of which appear only once. Trimming took off 5 bases at V and 4 bases at J, with 16 bases between the two ends. This CDR3 region has 15 residues. CDR1 and CDR2 (germline): SGDLS, YYNGEE. Seattle enrolled patients during active infection and tracked them longitudinally.

This clonotype was sampled from a woman aged 40 to 49 with COVID-19, enrolled during active disease. Sequencing was carried out using peripheral blood. The chain has TRBV9 and TRBJ2-1, with a tentative D call TRBD2 (6 bases). CDR3 DNA sequence: TGTGCCAGCAGGCGCGGGGACTCCGATTACAATGAGCAGTTCTTC. Translation gives CASRRGDSDYNEQFF.